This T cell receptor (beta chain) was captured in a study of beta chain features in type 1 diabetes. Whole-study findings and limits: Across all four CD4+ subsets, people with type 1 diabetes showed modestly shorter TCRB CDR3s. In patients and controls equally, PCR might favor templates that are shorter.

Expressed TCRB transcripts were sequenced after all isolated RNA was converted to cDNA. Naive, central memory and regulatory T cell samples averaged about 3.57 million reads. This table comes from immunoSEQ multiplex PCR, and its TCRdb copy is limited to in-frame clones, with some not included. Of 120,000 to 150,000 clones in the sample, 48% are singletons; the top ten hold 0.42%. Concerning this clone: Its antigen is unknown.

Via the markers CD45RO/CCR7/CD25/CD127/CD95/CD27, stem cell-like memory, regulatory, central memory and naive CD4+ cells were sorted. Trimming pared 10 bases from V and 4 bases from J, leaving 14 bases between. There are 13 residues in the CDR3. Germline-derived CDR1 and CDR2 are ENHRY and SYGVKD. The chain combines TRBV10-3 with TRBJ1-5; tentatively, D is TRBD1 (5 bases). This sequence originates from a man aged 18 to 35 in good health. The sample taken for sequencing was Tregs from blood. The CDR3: CATREGRNQPQHF. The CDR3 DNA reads TGTGCCACCAGGGAAGGGAGGAATCAGCCCCAGCATTTT.